This paragraph reports one T cell receptor (beta chain). Its target is unknown. Clones were read by immunoSEQ multiplex PCR, and TCRdb kept only the in-frame ones, dropping some. This table has roughly 34,000 clones, 65% to 85% appearing once. The CDR3 runs to 12 residues. Germline lookup yields CDR1 LNHDA and CDR2 SQIVND (reference sequence). V gave up 7 bases and J gave up 6 bases, with 12 bases separating them. These data originate in a study of OX40 agonist ivuxolimab in advanced cancers. Study information: There were three patients with partial responses, one having hepatocellular carcinoma and two cutaneous melanoma.

Study conclusions and caveats: What antigens the expanded peripheral T cells recognized was never established. The study found that CD8+ T cells averaged more expanded clones than CD4+.

The chain couples TRBV19 to TRBJ1-2; D is possibly TRBD1 (6 bases). The source was CD4+ or CD8+ T cells sorted from blood, collected in a trial of the OX40 agonist ivuxolimab. The receptor's source is an adult with an advanced solid tumor such as melanoma, head and neck, liver or kidney cancer. The CDR3: CASTLGGDGYTF. Here the CDR3 DNA reads TGTGCCAGTACATTAGGGGGTGATGGCTACACCTTC.